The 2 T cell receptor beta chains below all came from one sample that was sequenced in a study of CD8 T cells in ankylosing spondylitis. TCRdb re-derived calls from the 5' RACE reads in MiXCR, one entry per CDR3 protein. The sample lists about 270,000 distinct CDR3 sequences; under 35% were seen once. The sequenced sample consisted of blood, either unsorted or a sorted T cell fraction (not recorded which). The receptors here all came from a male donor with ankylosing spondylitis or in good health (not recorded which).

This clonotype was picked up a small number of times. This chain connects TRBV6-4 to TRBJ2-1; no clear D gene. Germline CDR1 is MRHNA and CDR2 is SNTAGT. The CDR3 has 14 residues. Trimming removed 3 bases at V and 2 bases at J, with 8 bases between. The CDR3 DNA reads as TGTGCCAGCAGTGAGGGCCCCCCCTACAATGAGCAGTTCTTC. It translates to CASSEGPPYNEQFF.

CDR3 coding DNA: TGCAGTGCTAGGAAGGCAGTTTATCAGCCCCAGCATTTT. It yields the protein CSARKAVYQPQHF. This rearrangement joins TRBV20-1 to TRBJ1-5; D call uncertain. This CDR3 is 13 amino acids long. Trimming took off 3 bases at V and 5 bases at J, with 11 bases between the two ends. Germline V CDR1 and CDR2: DFQATT, SNEGSKA (reference sequence).